Shown below are 16 T cell receptor beta chains from a single sample sequenced in a study of radiotherapy plus CTLA-4 blockade in lung cancer. TCRdb's table, derived via immunoSEQ multiplex PCR, lists solely in-frame clones and lacks some. The sample gives some 3,100 clones, approximately 81% of which show up once; about 4.3% is in the top ten. The sequencing here drew on tumor tissue, taken from a patient treated with radiotherapy plus ipilimumab. Receptors originate from a human donor with non-small cell lung cancer that progressed on radiotherapy plus ipilimumab.

The chain has TRBV4-3 and TRBJ1-1, with D uncertain. V lost 4 bases and J lost 1, with 7 bases in between. The CDR3 totals 13 residues. Germline V gene lookup returns CDR1 LGHNA and CDR2 YSLEER. CDR3 in amino acids: CASSLTQNTEAFF. Written as DNA, the CDR3 is TGCGCCAGCAGCCTTACACAGAACACTGAAGCTTTCTTT.

The chain employs TRBV6-6 and TRBJ1-2; a possible D gene is TRBD1 (5 bases). The V end was cut by 0 bases, the J end by 5 bases, with 10 bases between. The CDR3 sequence is 14 residues long. Germline values: CDR1 MNHNY, CDR2 SVGAGI (reference sequence). CDR3 sequence: CASSYSAGNYGYTF. DNA for the CDR3: TGTGCCAGCAGTTACTCTGCAGGGAATTATGGCTACACCTTC.

The chain is built from TRBV6-1 and TRBJ1-2; D is uncertain. Looked up from germline, CDR1 is MNHNS and CDR2 is SASEGT. V lost 7 bases and J 10 bases, leaving 22 bases between the germline ends. The CDR3 spans 14 residues. The CDR3 reads CASNHLTFKMDYTF. The CDR3 DNA is TGTGCCAGCAACCACCTAACCTTCAAGATGGACTACACCTTC.

The J gene is TRBJ1-1, the V gene TRBV2; 7 bases align to TRBD1. V shed 7 bases, J shed 0 bases, and the junction held 5 bases outside the gene matches. Germline CDR1 is SNHLY and CDR2 is FYNNEI. The CDR3 is made up of 14 amino acids. The CDR3 sequence: CASTIQGLNTEAFF. The CDR3 DNA follows: TGTGCCAGCACCATACAGGGGCTGAACACTGAAGCTTTCTTT.

The chain uses TRBV6-1 and TRBJ2-5; TRBD2 is a possible D gene (6 bases). Looked up from germline, CDR1 is MNHNS and CDR2 is SASEGT. V lost 2 bases and J 4 bases, leaving 14 bases between the germline ends. The CDR3 has 15 residues. As DNA, the CDR3 is TGTGCCAGCAGTGAATTGGAGGGGTGGTCAGAGACCCAGTACTTC. Its protein product is CASSELEGWSETQYF.

This chain links TRBV10-3 with TRBJ2-7; D could derive from TRBD1 or TRBD2 (5 bases each). Germline-derived CDR1 and CDR2 are ENHRY and SYGVKD. The ends were cut back, 10 bases at V and 7 bases at J, with 11 bases in the middle. CDR3 length equals 10 residues. The CDR3 here is CATRGVEQYF. CDR3 DNA: TGTGCCACTCGAGGGGTAGAGCAGTACTTC.

This clone has a single count. This chain connects TRBV7-6 to TRBJ1-4; possibly TRBD1 for D (6 bases). Germline V gene data show CDR1 as SGHVS and CDR2 as FNYEAQ. The CDR3 totals 13 residues. Trimming stripped 3 bases from V and 11 bases from J, with 13 bases between. CDR3 coding DNA: TGTGCCAGCAGCTTCACCTCAGGGGAGAAACTGTTTTTT. Amino acids: CASSFTSGEKLFF.

This clone showed up just once. The chain has TRBV2 and TRBJ1-4; D unresolved. The CDR3 loop spans 14 amino acids. Per germline, CDR1 SNHLY and CDR2 FYNNEI. V was clipped by 5 bases and J by 0 bases, with 7 bases between them. The CDR3 sequence is CASSKTTTNEKLFF. The CDR3 DNA reads TGTGCCAGCAGTAAAACCACAACTAATGAAAAACTGTTTTTT. Supplemented by reference TRBV2 and TRBJ1-4, the full variable domain reads EPEVTQTPSHQVTQMGQEVILRCVPISNHLYFYWYRQILGQKVEFLVSFYNNEISEKSEIFDDQFSVERPDGSNFTLKIRSTKLEDSAMYFCASSKTTTNEKLFFGSGTQLSVL.

This sequence joins TRBV7-9 and TRBJ1-3, with unresolved D. The V gene lost 3 bases and the J gene lost 1 base, with 4 bases spanning the gap. The CDR3 has 13 amino acids. Germline CDR1 and CDR2: SEHNR and FQNEAQ (reference sequence). CDR3 sequence: CASSFGSGNTIYF. CDR3 DNA: TGTGCCAGCAGCTTTGGATCTGGAAACACCATATATTTT.

V is TRBV9 and J is TRBJ1-6, with D tentatively TRBD1 (6 bases). The CDR3 is 14 amino acids. Germline loops: CDR1 SGDLS, CDR2 YYNGEE. With 0 bases removed from V and 11 bases from J, the gap between germline ends came to 12 bases. CDR3 in amino acids: CASSVDRAATPLHF. The CDR3 bases are TGTGCCAGCAGCGTAGACAGGGCGGCGACACCCCTCCACTTT.

The chain recombines TRBV2 with TRBJ2-3; tentatively, D is TRBD1 (6 bases). Trimming left V 6 bases short and J 5 bases short, with 18 bases between. CDR1 and CDR2 (germline): SNHLY, FYNNEI. This CDR3 has 15 residues. For the CDR3, the DNA is TGTGCCAGCAGGGCAGGGGACCTCTATGGAGATACGCAGTATTTT. Translated, it gives CASRAGDLYGDTQYF.

The chain employs TRBV10-1 and TRBJ1-2, with no clear D. Germline lookup yields CDR1 WNHNN and CDR2 SYGVQD (reference sequence). The V and J ends lost 6 bases and 3 bases respectively, with 8 bases between them. CDR3 length: 12 amino acids. CDR3: CASSDRDYGYTF. CDR3 coding DNA: TGCGCCAGCAGCGATCGCGACTATGGCTACACCTTC.

The chain couples TRBV6-1 to TRBJ2-5; 12 positions match TRBD1. CDR3 length: 14 amino acids. CDR1 is MNHNS, CDR2 SASEGT, per germline. V lost 5 bases, J lost 5 bases, and 3 bases stayed unmatched. The CDR3 coding sequence is TGTGCCAGCAGTTGGGACAGGGGGCCTGAGACCCAGTACTTC. Amino acid sequence: CASSWDRGPETQYF.

This chain uses TRBV27 with TRBJ2-1, with D possibly being TRBD2 (6 bases). From germline, CDR1 is MNHEY and CDR2 SMNVEV (reference sequence). Trimming took 7 bases from V and 4 from J, leaving 23 bases between them. The CDR3 has 17 residues. CDR3 loop: CASNSLLAGKTYNEQFF. For the CDR3, the DNA is TGTGCCAGCAATTCCCTCCTGGCGGGGAAGACTTACAATGAGCAGTTCTTC.

V usage is TRBV7-2 and J usage is TRBJ2-1; D is ambiguous. Germline CDR1 SGHTA, CDR2 FQGNSA. The CDR3 totals 13 residues. V was shortened by 5 bases and J by 7 bases, with 12 bases between the two germline ends. Written as DNA, the CDR3 is TGTGCCAGCAGCGACGCGACCAGGAATGAGCAGTTCTTC. Translated: CASSDATRNEQFF. Supplemented by reference TRBV7-2 and TRBJ2-1, the full variable domain reads GAGVSQSPSNKVTEKGKDVELRCDPISGHTALYWYRQSLGQGLEFLIYFQGNSAPDKSGLPSDRFSAERTGGSVSTLTIQRTQQEDSAVYLCASSDATRNEQFFGPGTRLTVL.

V is TRBV7-2 and J is TRBJ2-3; 12 bases map to TRBD2. The CDR3 length is 16 residues. The V and J ends lost 3 bases and 7 bases, in that order; junction bases with no gene match: 8. Germline CDR1 is SGHTA and CDR2 is FQGNSA. DNA for the CDR3: TGTGCCAGCAGCTTTTCTAGCGGGGGGGCGTCAAATACGCAGTATTTT. Translation: CASSFSSGGASNTQYF. Full variable domain (outside the CDR3, taken from reference TRBV7-2 and TRBJ2-3): GAGVSQSPSNKVTEKGKDVELRCDPISGHTALYWYRQSLGQGLEFLIYFQGNSAPDKSGLPSDRFSAERTGGSVSTLTIQRTQQEDSAVYLCASSFSSGGASNTQYFGPGTRLTVL.